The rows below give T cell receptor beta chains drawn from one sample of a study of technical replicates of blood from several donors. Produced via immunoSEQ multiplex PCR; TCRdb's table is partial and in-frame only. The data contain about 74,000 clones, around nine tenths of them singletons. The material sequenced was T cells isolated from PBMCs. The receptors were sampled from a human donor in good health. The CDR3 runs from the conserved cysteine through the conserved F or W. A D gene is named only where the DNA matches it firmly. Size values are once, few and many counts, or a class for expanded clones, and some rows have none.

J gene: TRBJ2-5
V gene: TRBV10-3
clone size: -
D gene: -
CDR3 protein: CAIGSGQETQYF
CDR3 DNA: TGTGCCATCGGGTCGGGCCAAGAGACCCAGTACTTC

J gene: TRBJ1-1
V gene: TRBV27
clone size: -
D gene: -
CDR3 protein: CASSLGQLTEAFF
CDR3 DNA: TGTGCCAGCAGTTTAGGACAGCTCACTGAAGCTTTCTTT

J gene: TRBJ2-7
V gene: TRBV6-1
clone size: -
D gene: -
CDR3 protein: CASSEEARDSYEQYF
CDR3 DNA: TGTGCCAGCAGTGAAGAGGCCAGGGACTCCTACGAGCAGTACTTC

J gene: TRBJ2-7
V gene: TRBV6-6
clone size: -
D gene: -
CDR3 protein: CASRRHQSSYEQYF
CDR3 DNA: TGTGCCAGCAGAAGACACCAGAGCTCCTACGAGCAGTACTTC

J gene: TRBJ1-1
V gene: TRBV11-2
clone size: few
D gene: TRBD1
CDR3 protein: CASSLNQGASEAFF
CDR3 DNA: TGTGCCAGCAGCTTGAACCAGGGGGCCTCGGAAGCTTTCTTT

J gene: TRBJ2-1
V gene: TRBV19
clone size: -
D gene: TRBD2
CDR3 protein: CASSIVERESEQFF
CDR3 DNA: TGTGCCAGTAGTATAGTGGAGCGGGAGAGTGAGCAGTTCTTC

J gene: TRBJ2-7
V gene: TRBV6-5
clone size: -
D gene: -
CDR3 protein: CASSYSQLGYEQYF
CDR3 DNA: TGTGCCAGCAGTTACTCCCAACTAGGCTACGAGCAGTACTTC

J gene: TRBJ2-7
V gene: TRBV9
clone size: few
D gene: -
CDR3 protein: CASSVGGSSTYEQYF
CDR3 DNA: TGTGCCAGCAGCGTAGGTGGGAGCTCCACCTACGAGCAGTACTTC

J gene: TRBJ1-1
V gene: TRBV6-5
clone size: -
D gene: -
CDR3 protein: CASSSNREQAFF
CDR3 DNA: TGTGCCAGCAGTTCCAACAGGGAGCAGGCTTTCTTT

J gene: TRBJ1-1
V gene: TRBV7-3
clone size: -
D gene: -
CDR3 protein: CASSRDQGRTEAFF
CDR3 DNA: TGTGCCAGCAGCAGAGACCAGGGGAGAACTGAAGCTTTCTTT